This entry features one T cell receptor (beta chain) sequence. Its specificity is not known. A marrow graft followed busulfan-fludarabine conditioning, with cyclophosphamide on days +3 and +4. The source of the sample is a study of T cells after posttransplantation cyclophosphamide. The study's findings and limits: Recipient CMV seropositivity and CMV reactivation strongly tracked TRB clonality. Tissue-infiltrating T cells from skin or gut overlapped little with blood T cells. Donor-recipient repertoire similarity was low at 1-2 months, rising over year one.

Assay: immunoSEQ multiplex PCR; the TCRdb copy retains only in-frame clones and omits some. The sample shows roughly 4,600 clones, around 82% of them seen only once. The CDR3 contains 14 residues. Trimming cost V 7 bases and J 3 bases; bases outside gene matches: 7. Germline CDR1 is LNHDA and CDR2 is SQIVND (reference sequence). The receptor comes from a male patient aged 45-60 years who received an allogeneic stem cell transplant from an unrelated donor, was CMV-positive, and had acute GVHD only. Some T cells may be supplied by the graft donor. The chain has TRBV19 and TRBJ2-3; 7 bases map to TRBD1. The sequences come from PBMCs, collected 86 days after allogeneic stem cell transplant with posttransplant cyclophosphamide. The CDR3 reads CASMEQGSTDTQYF. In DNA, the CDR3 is TGTGCCAGTATGGAACAGGGGAGTACAGATACGCAGTATTTT.